Following are 19 T cell receptor beta chains from one sample sequenced in a study of blood T cell repertoires in COVID-19 (TCRdb year 2020). Library prep was done by the immunoSEQ multiplex PCR assay. Here the immuneACCESS table is served through TCRdb, limited to in-frame sequences with V and J called. Missing clones are a known gap in these copies; in checked studies unresolved V genes cover under half, and the rest lacks a known reason. Recorded for this sample are tens of thousands of clones; about four fifths of them occurred a single time. The ten largest make up 7% to 8.5% of the sample. The sample was peripheral blood. The receptors originated from a man aged 40-49 years with acute or convalescent COVID-19.

This clone has a handful of counts. The chain carries TRBV6-5 and TRBJ1-1; D uncertain. CDR1 MNHEY and CDR2 SVGAGI come from the germline V gene. V was clipped by 6 bases and J by 3 bases, with 5 bases between them. The CDR3 contains 11 residues. The CDR3 DNA is TGTGCCAGCAGAACATACACTGAAGCTTTCTTT. It is translated as CASRTYTEAFF.

This chain's CDR3 is CASSYVGGQETQYF. CDR3 in DNA: TGTGCCAGCAGTTACGTCGGGGGCCAAGAGACCCAGTACTTC. This chain links TRBV6-5 with TRBJ2-5, with a weak D call TRBD2 (6 bases). The length of the CDR3 is 14 residues. V lost 2 bases to trimming and J lost 1 base, with 8 bases between them. The germline gives CDR1 MNHEY, CDR2 SVGAGI.

The chain carries TRBV28 and TRBJ1-5, with D perhaps matching TRBD1 (5 bases). Germline-derived CDR1 and CDR2 are MDHEN and SYDVKM. The CDR3 is 13 amino acids. V was shortened by 6 bases and J by 4 bases, with 10 bases between the two germline ends. In DNA form, the CDR3 reads TGTGCCAGCAGACGACAGATAAATCAGCCCCAGCATTTT. Translation: CASRRQINQPQHF.

In the case of this clone: Other DNA sequences from this sample encode an identical CDR3 as well. CDR3 sequence (DNA): TGTGCCAGCTCGCCCGGACAGGGAGGCACTGAAGCTTTCTTT. Amino acid sequence: CASSPGQGGTEAFF. The rearrangement joins TRBV18 to TRBJ1-1; 8 bases map to TRBD1. The CDR3 runs to 14 residues. V trimming: 6 bases; J trimming: 4 bases; junction bases outside the gene matches: 7. Germline CDR1 KGHSH, CDR2 LQKENI.

This chain's CDR3 is CASSLSVGQGYYGYTF. The CDR3 DNA reads as TGCGCCAGCAGCTTGAGTGTTGGACAGGGGTACTATGGCTACACCTTC. The J gene is TRBJ1-2, the V gene TRBV5-1; TRBD1 matches at 9 bases. CDR3 length: 16 amino acids. V was pared by 1 base and J by 3 bases, with 7 bases of the junction left unmatched. The germline gives CDR1 SGHRS, CDR2 YFSETQ.

The V and J genes are TRBV5-6 and TRBJ1-1; no firm D call. This CDR3 has 16 residues. Trimming took off 4 bases at V and 1 base at J, with 17 bases between the two ends. Germline V lookup: CDR1 SGHDT, CDR2 YYEEEE. The CDR3 DNA reads TGTGCCAGCAGCCTCTATCAGACGGGGAAGAACACTGAAGCTTTCTTT. It specifies CASSLYQTGKNTEAFF.

This clone came up a few times. This rearrangement joins TRBV5-3 to TRBJ1-2, with 8 nucleotides matching TRBD1. TRBV5-3 is an ORF; its function is uncertain. This CDR3 spans 17 amino acids. V gave up 3 bases and J gave up 1 base; unmatched junction bases: 11. The CDR3 nucleotides read TGTGCCAGAAGCTGCTCCCGGACAGGGTATCTTAACTATGGCTACACCTTC. It yields the protein CARSCSRTGYLNYGYTF.

The genes are TRBV11-2 and TRBJ2-7; D not resolved. The V gene lost 1 base and the J gene lost 3 bases, with 4 bases spanning the gap. There are 12 residues in the CDR3. Germline V gene sequence: CDR1 SGHAT, CDR2 FQNNGV. The CDR3 DNA reads as TGTGCCAGCAGCTTAGCCCGCTACGAGCAGTACTTC. Protein sequence: CASSLARYEQYF.

The chain is built from TRBV6-5 and TRBJ2-7; D remains unclear. Germline loops: CDR1 MNHEY, CDR2 SVGAGI. Trimming left V 5 bases short and J 7 bases short, with 12 bases between. The CDR3 is made up of 12 amino acids. The CDR3 bases are TGTGCCAGCAGTACCCGATCCCGGGAGCAGTACTTC. This gives the protein CASSTRSREQYF.

This clone was recorded a few times. The rearrangement links TRBV6-5 to TRBJ2-7; 13 bases are shared with TRBD2. Germline V gene data show CDR1 as MNHEY and CDR2 as SVGAGI. The CDR3 has 15 residues. The V and J ends lost 8 bases and 7 bases, in that order; junction bases with no gene match: 11. CDR3 residues: CASGTTSGGAEEQYF. DNA of the CDR3: TGTGCCAGCGGAACCACTAGCGGGGGGGCGGAAGAGCAGTACTTC.

The chain employs TRBV5-4 and TRBJ1-2; no clear D gene. The germline gives CDR1 SGHNT, CDR2 YYREEE (reference sequence). Deletions cut 2 bases from V and 1 base from J, with 9 bases between. This CDR3 is 14 amino acids long. In nucleotides, the CDR3 is TGTGCCAGCAGCTTTCGGAGGCTTAACTATGGCTACACCTTC. Translation: CASSFRRLNYGYTF.

The rearrangement uses TRBV4-2 and TRBJ1-5, with D possibly TRBD1 on 6 matching bases. The CDR3 consists of 16 residues. CDR1 is LGHNA and CDR2 is YNFKEQ in the germline V gene. Trimming pared 3 bases from V and 0 bases from J, leaving 12 bases between. The CDR3 spells CASSQEQGISNQPQHF. CDR3 in DNA: TGTGCCAGCAGCCAGGAACAGGGAATTAGCAATCAGCCCCAGCATTTT.

This chain joins TRBV5-1 and TRBJ2-1; 9 bases line up with TRBD1. V shed 4 bases, J shed 7 bases, and the junction held 6 bases outside the gene matches. The CDR3 runs to 14 residues. Germline values: CDR1 SGHRS, CDR2 YFSETQ. The CDR3 DNA reads TGCGCCAGCAGCAATGGGACAGGGACAAATGAGCAGTTCTTC. It codes for CASSNGTGTNEQFF.

The chain is built from TRBV2 and TRBJ2-7, with 11 bases that match TRBD1. V lost 5 bases to trimming and J lost 4 bases; unmatched junction nucleotides: 7. Per the germline V gene, CDR1 is SNHLY and CDR2 is FYNNEI. This CDR3 is 15 amino acids long. CDR3 coding DNA: TGTGCCAGCAGTCCCGGGACAGGGGGACGATACGAGCAGTACTTC. Translation gives CASSPGTGGRYEQYF.

The genes are TRBV18 and TRBJ1-1, with unresolved D. The CDR3 contains 13 residues. Germline values: CDR1 KGHSH, CDR2 LQKENI. V dropped 2 bases and J dropped 2 bases, with 6 bases sitting between them. In DNA form, the CDR3 reads TGTGCCAGCTCACCATTAATAAACACTGAAGCTTTCTTT. Amino acids: CASSPLINTEAFF.

There are a few counts of this clone. This rearrangement joins TRBV19 to TRBJ1-5; perhaps TRBD1 as D (5 bases). There are 12 residues in the CDR3. V dropped 1 base and J dropped 7 bases, with 5 bases sitting between them. Looked up from germline, CDR1 is LNHDA and CDR2 is SQIVND (reference sequence). DNA for the CDR3: TGTGCCAGTAGTATAGGGGGCCAGCCCCAGCATTTT. This gives the protein CASSIGGQPQHF.

This sequence joins TRBV18 and TRBJ1-2, with D possibly matching TRBD1 (5 bases). V was pared by 3 bases and J by 6 bases, with 17 bases between. The length of the CDR3 is 15 residues. Germline loops: CDR1 KGHSH, CDR2 LQKENI. DNA of the CDR3: TGTGCCAGCTCACCTCTAATGCCAGGGAGGGATGGCTACACCTTC. Its protein product is CASSPLMPGRDGYTF.

This CDR3 reads CASSFERGGKQWEQFF. CDR3 DNA sequence: TGCGCCAGCAGCTTTGAGCGGGGGGGTAAACAATGGGAGCAGTTCTTC. The rearrangement uses TRBV5-1 and TRBJ2-1, with 10 positions matching TRBD2. With 2 bases clipped from V and 10 bases from J, the junction kept 12 bases outside the gene matches. CDR1 is SGHRS, CDR2 YFSETQ, per germline. The CDR3 is made up of 16 amino acids.

The chain recombines TRBV7-6 with TRBJ2-7, with TRBD2 matching 14 bases. Germline lookup yields CDR1 SGHVS and CDR2 FNYEAQ. The CDR3 length is 15 residues. V gave up 5 bases and J gave up 4 bases; unmatched junction bases: 4. The CDR3: CASSKTSGGAYEQYF. The CDR3 bases are TGTGCCAGCAGCAAGACTAGCGGGGGGGCGTACGAGCAGTACTTC. Based on the CDR3 plus reference TRBV7-6 and TRBJ2-7, the full variable domain is GAGVSQSPRYKVTKRGQDVALRCDPISGHVSLYWYRQALGQGPEFLTYFNYEAQQDKSGLPNDRFSAERPEGSISTLTIQRTEQRDSAMYRCASSKTSGGAYEQYFGPGTRLTVT.